Shown below are 27 T cell receptor beta chains from a single sample sequenced in a study of blood T cell repertoires in COVID-19. Generated by immunoSEQ multiplex PCR, the TCRdb table keeps only in-frame clones and is missing some. This repertoire shows some 220,000 clones, approximately 85% found once; its top ten account for about 2.5%. Sequencing was done on a sample of peripheral blood. These receptors were obtained from a woman in her sixties or seventies with COVID-19, enrolled during active disease.

The chain is built from TRBV2 and TRBJ2-7; 9 bases match TRBD1. This CDR3 is built from 15 residues. The trim removed 10 bases at V and 3 bases at J, leaving 13 bases unmatched. The germline gives CDR1 SNHLY, CDR2 FYNNEI. CDR3 DNA: TGTGCCACCTCAAGGGGGGACAGGGCGTACTACGAGCAGTACTTC. Translation: CATSRGDRAYYEQYF.

V usage is TRBV6-1 and J usage is TRBJ2-1; 10 bases agree with TRBD1. Germline trimming cut 3 bases from V and 5 bases from J; bases unmatched to any gene: 1. CDR3 length equals 14 residues. Germline V gene lookup returns CDR1 MNHNS and CDR2 SASEGT. The CDR3 DNA sequence: TGTGCCAGCAGTGAGGGACAGGGGAACAATGAGCAGTTCTTC. It encodes CASSEGQGNNEQFF.

The chain carries TRBV12-3 or TRBV12-4 and TRBJ1-2, with D possibly TRBD1 on 5 matching bases. This CDR3 is built from 13 residues. The V end lost 1 base, the J end lost 4 bases, and 7 bases lay between the germline ends. The CDR3 nucleotides are TGTGCCAGCAGTTTAGAGACAGTCTATGGCTACACCTTC. This sequence encodes CASSLETVYGYTF.

In DNA, the CDR3 is TGTGCCATCAGGCAGGGTCCCGGGGAGCTGTTTTTT. Its translation: CAIRQGPGELFF. The chain combines TRBV10-3 with TRBJ2-2, with D possibly being TRBD1 (5 bases). V dropped 6 bases and J dropped 6 bases, with 8 bases sitting between them. Per the germline V gene, CDR1 is ENHRY and CDR2 is SYGVKD. CDR3 length: 12 residues.

J is TRBJ1-2 and V is TRBV9; 7 bases map to TRBD1. The CDR3 covers 14 residues. Germline V gene lookup returns CDR1 SGDLS and CDR2 YYNGEE. The V segment lost 3 bases and the J segment 2 bases; nucleotides outside the gene matches: 4. CDR3 in DNA: TGTGCCAGCAGCGGAGGGGGCAGCAACTATGGCTACACCTTC. Translated: CASSGGGSNYGYTF.

This chain links TRBV27 with TRBJ1-4; 12 bases line up with TRBD1. Germline V gives CDR1 MNHEY, CDR2 SMNVEV (reference sequence). J was trimmed by 7 bases and V by 6 bases; bases with no gene match: 3. The CDR3 contains 14 residues. CDR3 sequence reads: CASRGQGAGEKLFF. CDR3 coding DNA: TGTGCCAGCAGGGGACAGGGGGCTGGTGAAAAACTGTTTTTT.

This sequence joins TRBV7-3 and TRBJ1-5; D is uncertain. Trimming removed 3 bases from V and 5 bases from J, with 8 bases in between. The CDR3 extends over 13 amino acids. Germline V gives CDR1 SGHTA, CDR2 FQGTGA. The CDR3 DNA follows: TGTGCCAGCAGCTTCCGCCAGGATCAGCCCCAGCATTTT. Encoded protein: CASSFRQDQPQHF.

The chain recombines TRBV6-5 with TRBJ2-1, with 9 positions matching TRBD2. Germline V gene lookup returns CDR1 MNHEY and CDR2 SVGAGI. The V segment lost 6 bases and the J segment 6 bases; nucleotides outside the gene matches: 9. CDR3 length: 15 amino acids. CDR3 nucleotide sequence: TGTGCCAGCAGACCGAGCGGGGGGCAGGTCAATGAGCAGTTCTTC. Translating gives CASRPSGGQVNEQFF.

The chain employs TRBV5-4 and TRBJ1-3; D remains ambiguous. Trimming shortened V by 5 bases and J by 7 bases, and 16 bases separated the two germline ends. The CDR3 sequence is 14 residues long. The germline gives CDR1 SGHNT, CDR2 YYREEE (reference sequence). Here the CDR3 DNA reads TGTGCCAGCAGTTCGCTTCGTGAGGCTAACACCATATATTTT. Its translation: CASSSLREANTIYF.

V is TRBV7-3 and J is TRBJ1-6; D gene unclear. The germline V gene has CDR1 SGHTA and CDR2 FQGTGA. This CDR3 has 14 residues. With 2 bases removed from V and 9 bases from J, the gap between germline ends came to 11 bases. This chain's CDR3 is CASSLEGWGSPLHF. CDR3 sequence (DNA): TGTGCCAGCAGCTTAGAGGGTTGGGGTTCACCCCTCCACTTT.

This chain links TRBV27 with TRBJ1-2; 7 positions match TRBD1. The CDR3 contains 14 residues. Germline V gene sequence: CDR1 MNHEY, CDR2 SMNVEV (reference sequence). Trimming removed 4 bases from V and 3 bases from J; junction bases left unmatched: 5. CDR3 sequence: CASSSQGTDYGYTF. The CDR3, as DNA: TGTGCCAGCAGTTCACAGGGGACCGACTATGGCTACACCTTC.

The chain uses TRBV11-2 and TRBJ1-2, with D perhaps matching TRBD1 (6 bases). Germline-derived CDR1 and CDR2 are SGHAT and FQNNGV. V gave up 6 bases and J gave up 1 base, with 9 bases separating them. The CDR3 sequence is 13 residues long. The CDR3 sequence is CASSPDSNYGYTF. In nucleotides, the CDR3 is TGTGCCAGCAGTCCGGACAGTAACTATGGCTACACCTTC.

The V call is TRBV24-1, the J call TRBJ2-3; 7 nucleotides align to TRBD2. The V and J ends lost 9 bases and 1 base, in that order; junction bases with no gene match: 0. CDR3 length: 12 amino acids. CDR1 and CDR2 from the germline V gene are KGHDR and SFDVKD. The CDR3 spells CATGGGTDTQYF. The CDR3 nucleotides are TGTGCCACCGGGGGGGGCACAGATACGCAGTATTTT.

Comment on this clone: The same CDR3 is also encoded by other DNA sequences in this sample. The gene calls are TRBV7-9 and TRBJ1-1, with D unresolved. The germline gives CDR1 SEHNR, CDR2 FQNEAQ (reference sequence). CDR3 length equals 12 residues. With 2 bases removed from V and 5 bases from J, the gap between germline ends came to 6 bases. The CDR3 DNA sequence: TGTGCCAGCAGCTTAACCGGGACTGAAGCTTTCTTT. Protein product: CASSLTGTEAFF.

The chain is built from TRBV10-3 and TRBJ2-5; TRBD1 agrees at 8 bases. The CDR3 is made up of 13 amino acids. Germline values: CDR1 ENHRY, CDR2 SYGVKD. Losses at the gene ends were 6 bases for V and 0 bases for J; bases not matched to a gene: 0. The CDR3 coding sequence is TGTGCCATCAGGGGACAGGACCAAGAGACCCAGTACTTC. It specifies CAIRGQDQETQYF.

This sequence joins TRBV5-4 and TRBJ1-6, with a tentative D call TRBD1 (5 bases). Trimming removed 4 bases from V and 10 bases from J, with 18 bases in between. Germline values: CDR1 SGHNT, CDR2 YYREEE (reference sequence). The CDR3 has 15 amino acids. The DNA of the CDR3 is TGTGCCAGCAGCCGCGACAGAGGAGTCGACTCACCCCTCCACTTT. It specifies CASSRDRGVDSPLHF. Using reference TRBV5-4 and TRBJ1-6 for the parts outside the CDR3, the full variable domain is ETGVTQSPTHLIKTRGQQVTLRCSSQSGHNTVSWYQQALGQGPQFIFQYYREEENGRGNFPPRFSGLQFPNYSSELNVNALELDDSALYLCASSRDRGVDSPLHFGNGTRLTVT.

This chain links TRBV7-2 with TRBJ1-1, with 9 bases matching TRBD1. The CDR3 is 14 amino acids. Germline CDR1 SGHTA, CDR2 FQGNSA. Trimming took 5 bases from V and 8 from J; bases not matched to a gene: 9. This CDR3 is CASSGSRQGGEAFF. The CDR3 nucleotides read TGTGCCAGCAGCGGTTCGCGACAGGGGGGCGAAGCTTTCTTT.

The V call is TRBV6-1, the J call TRBJ1-5, with 8 positions matching TRBD1. The CDR3 covers 15 residues. Germline trimming cut 2 bases from V and 6 bases from J; bases unmatched to any gene: 6. The germline gives CDR1 MNHNS, CDR2 SASEGT. CDR3 region: CASSENRGVGQPQHF. In DNA, the CDR3 is TGTGCCAGCAGTGAAAACAGGGGGGTCGGTCAGCCCCAGCATTTT.

This sequence joins TRBV19 and TRBJ2-3; tentative D call: TRBD2 (6 bases). In germline, CDR1 is LNHDA, CDR2 SQIVND (reference sequence). This CDR3 comprises 15 residues. Trimming shortened V by 7 bases and J by 0 bases, and 14 bases separated the two germline ends. The CDR3 here is CASNTRRGSTDTQYF. In DNA form, the CDR3 reads TGTGCCAGTAACACTCGGCGGGGAAGCACAGATACGCAGTATTTT.

V gene TRBV7-9 combines with J gene TRBJ2-7, with TRBD1 matching 7 bases. The CDR3 extends over 15 amino acids. J lost 2 bases, V lost 7 bases, and 11 bases had no gene match. Germline V lookup: CDR1 SEHNR, CDR2 FQNEAQ (reference sequence). The DNA for the CDR3 is TGTGCCAGCATGTCCGGGGACAGCACCGCCTACGAGCAGTACTTC. Translating it yields CASMSGDSTAYEQYF.

The chain has TRBV27 and TRBJ1-4; unclear D gene. The CDR3 totals 14 residues. V lost 4 bases to trimming and J lost 0 bases, with 6 bases between them. CDR1 MNHEY and CDR2 SMNVEV come from the germline V gene (reference sequence). The CDR3 region is CASSSVTTNEKLFF. The CDR3 region has the DNA TGTGCCAGCAGTTCGGTCACAACTAATGAAAAACTGTTTTTT. Full variable domain (outside the CDR3, taken from reference TRBV27 and TRBJ1-4): EAQVTQNPRYLITVTGKKLTVTCSQNMNHEYMSWYRQDPGLGLRQIYYSMNVEVTDKGDVPEGYKVSRKEKRNFPLILESPSPNQTSLYFCASSSVTTNEKLFFGSGTQLSVL.

This clone occurred once. J is TRBJ1-6 and V is TRBV4-3; 8 bases agree with TRBD1. Germline V gene data show CDR1 as LGHNA and CDR2 as YSLEER. The trim removed 4 bases at V and 10 bases at J, leaving 3 bases unmatched. The CDR3 runs to 13 residues. CDR3 bases: TGCGCCAGCAGCCTCGGACAGGGATCACCCCTCCACTTT. Translating gives CASSLGQGSPLHF.

This sequence joins TRBV7-2 and TRBJ2-1, with 7 bases aligning to TRBD2. CDR3 length equals 18 residues. The trim removed 5 bases at V and 0 bases at J, leaving 13 bases unmatched. CDR1 SGHTA and CDR2 FQGNSA come from the germline V gene. The CDR3 loop is CASSRPGGGGGSYNEQFF. In nucleotides, the CDR3 is TGTGCCAGCAGCCGGCCGGGAGGCGGGGGAGGCTCCTACAATGAGCAGTTCTTC. The complete variable domain, with remaining parts taken from reference TRBV7-2 and TRBJ2-1, reads GAGVSQSPSNKVTEKGKDVELRCDPISGHTALYWYRQSLGQGLEFLIYFQGNSAPDKSGLPSDRFSAERTGGSVSTLTIQRTQQEDSAVYLCASSRPGGGGGSYNEQFFGPGTRLTVL.

The table lists this clone with a count of one. The CDR3 here is CASSLRRGSPDTQYF. The CDR3 DNA reads TGTGCCAGCAGCTTGCGGCGGGGGTCCCCGGATACGCAGTATTTT. The V call is TRBV5-4, the J call TRBJ2-3; 7 bases are shared with TRBD2. The CDR3 is 15 residues long. J gave up 6 bases and V 1 base, and 8 bases lay outside the gene matches. Germline V gene data show CDR1 as SGHNT and CDR2 as YYREEE (reference sequence).

This chain links TRBV7-9 with TRBJ1-1; no firm D call. Germline CDR1 is SEHNR and CDR2 is FQNEAQ (reference sequence). This CDR3 spans 15 amino acids. The germline V and J ends were trimmed by 1 base and 0 bases, with 9 bases remaining between them. The CDR3 bases are TGTGCCAGCAGCTTAGAGAATCAGGTGAACACTGAAGCTTTCTTT. This encodes CASSLENQVNTEAFF.

The chain has TRBV4-3 and TRBJ1-1, with D possibly matching TRBD1 (6 bases). V was clipped by 0 bases and J by 2 bases, with 10 bases between them. Germline-derived CDR1 and CDR2 are LGHNA and YSLEER. The length of the CDR3 is 15 residues. The chain's CDR3 is CASSQESGVNTEAFF. The CDR3 nucleotides are TGCGCCAGCAGCCAAGAATCAGGGGTAAACACTGAAGCTTTCTTT.

The chain joins TRBV11-3 to TRBJ1-2; D call uncertain. Trimming left V 3 bases short and J 6 bases short, with 14 bases between. The CDR3 length is 14 residues. CDR1 and CDR2 from the germline V gene are SGHNT and YENEEA. The CDR3 DNA follows: TGTGCCAGCAGCTTGTCTGCCACTACCCATGGCTACACCTTC. Translated, it gives CASSLSATTHGYTF.